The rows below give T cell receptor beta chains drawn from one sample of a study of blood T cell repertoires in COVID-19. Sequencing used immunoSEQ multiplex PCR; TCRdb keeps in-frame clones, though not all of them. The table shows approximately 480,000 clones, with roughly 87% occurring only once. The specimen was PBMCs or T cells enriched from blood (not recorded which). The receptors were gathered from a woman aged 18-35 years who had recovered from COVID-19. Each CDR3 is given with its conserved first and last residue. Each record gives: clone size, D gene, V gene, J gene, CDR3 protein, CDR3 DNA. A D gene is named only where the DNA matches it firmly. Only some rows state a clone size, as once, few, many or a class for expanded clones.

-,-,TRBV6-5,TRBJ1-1,CASRRATTNTEAFF,TGTGCCAGCAGGCGGGCGACAACTAACACTGAAGCTTTCTTT
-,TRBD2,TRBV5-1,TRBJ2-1,CASSPGGTLSSYNEQFF,TGCGCCAGCAGCCCGGGGGGAACCCTGAGCTCCTACAATGAGCAGTTCTTC
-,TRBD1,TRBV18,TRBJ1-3,CASSPGQRGNTIYF,TGTGCCAGCTCACCGGGACAGCGAGGAAACACCATATATTTT
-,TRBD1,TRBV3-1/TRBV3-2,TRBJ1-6,CASSQDRTSPLHF,TGTGCCAGCAGCCAGGACAGGACTTCACCCCTCCACTTT
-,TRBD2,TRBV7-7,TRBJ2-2,CASSLGLANTGELFF,TGTGCTAGCAGCTTAGGACTAGCGAACACCGGGGAGCTGTTTTTT
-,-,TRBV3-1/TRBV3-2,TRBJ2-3,CASSPSETTDTQYF,TGTGCCAGCAGCCCCTCGGAGACCACAGATACGCAGTATTTT
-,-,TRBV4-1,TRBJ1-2,CASSQGADRTPDGYTF,TGCGCCAGCAGCCAAGGAGCCGACAGGACACCGGATGGCTACACCTTC
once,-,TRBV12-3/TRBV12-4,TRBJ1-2,CASSPQTGYGYTF,TGTGCCAGCAGTCCCCAGACTGGTTATGGCTACACCTTC
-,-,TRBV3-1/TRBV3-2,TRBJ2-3,CASSQDITDTQYF,TGTGCCAGCAGCCAAGATATAACAGATACGCAGTATTTT
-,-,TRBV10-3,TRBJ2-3,CAISSDRGSTDTQYF,TGTGCCATCAGTTCAGACCGAGGGTCCACAGATACGCAGTATTTT
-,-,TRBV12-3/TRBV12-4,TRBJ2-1,CASSLSGYNEQFF,TGTGCCAGCAGTTTATCAGGGTACAATGAGCAGTTCTTC
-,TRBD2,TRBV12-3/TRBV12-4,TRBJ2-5,CASMGGKETQYF,TGTGCCAGTATGGGGGGGAAAGAGACCCAGTACTTC
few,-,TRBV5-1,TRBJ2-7,CASSLVDGGYEQYF,TGCGCCAGCAGCTTGGTGGACGGGGGTTACGAGCAGTACTTC
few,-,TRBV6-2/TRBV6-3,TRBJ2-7,CASSQTSYEQYF,TGTGCCAGCAGTCAAACTAGCTACGAGCAGTACTTC
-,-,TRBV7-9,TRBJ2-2,CASSLSRGELFF,TGTGCCAGCAGCTTATCAAGGGGAGAGCTGTTTTTT
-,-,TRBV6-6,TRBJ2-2,CASSLRVRANTGELFF,TGTGCCAGCAGTCTCAGGGTCCGGGCGAACACCGGGGAGCTGTTTTTT
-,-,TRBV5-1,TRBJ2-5,CASSPRGGVGDQETQYF,TGCGCCAGCAGTCCAAGGGGGGGGGTCGGAGACCAAGAGACCCAGTACTTC
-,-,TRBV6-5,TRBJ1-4,CASTLSNEKLFF,TGTGCCAGCACCCTGTCGAATGAAAAACTGTTTTTT
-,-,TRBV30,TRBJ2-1,CAWSNSGEQFF,TGTGCCTGGAGTAATTCCGGTGAGCAGTTCTTC
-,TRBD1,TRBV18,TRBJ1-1,CASRQGAETNTEAFF,TGTGCCAGCAGGCAGGGGGCTGAGACGAACACTGAAGCTTTCTTT
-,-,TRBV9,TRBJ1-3,CASSAQGSSGNTIYF,TGTGCCAGCAGCGCGCAGGGAAGCTCTGGAAACACCATATATTTT
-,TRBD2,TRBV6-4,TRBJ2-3,CASSDSSGEIADTQYF,TGTGCCAGCAGTGACAGTAGCGGGGAGATCGCAGATACGCAGTATTTT
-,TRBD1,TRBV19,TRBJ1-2,CASSPRFGQGKKGGGYTF,TGTGCCAGTAGCCCCCGGTTTGGACAGGGTAAGAAAGGGGGTGGCTACACCTTC
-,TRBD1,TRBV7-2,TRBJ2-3,CASSVQGADTQYF,TGTGCCAGCAGCGTACAGGGGGCAGATACGCAGTATTTT
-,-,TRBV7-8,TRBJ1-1,CASSLREGNTEAFF,TGTGCCAGCAGCCTTAGAGAGGGGAACACTGAAGCTTTCTTT
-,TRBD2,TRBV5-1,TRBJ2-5,CASSLAPSGGETQYF,TGCGCCAGCAGCTTGGCCCCTAGCGGGGGGGAGACCCAGTACTTC
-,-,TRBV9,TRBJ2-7,CASSVGSSYEQYF,TGTGCCAGCAGCGTCGGGAGTTCCTACGAGCAGTACTTC
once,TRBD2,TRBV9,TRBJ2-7,CASSAGGERVYEQYF,TGTGCCAGCAGCGCCGGGGGGGAGCGAGTCTACGAGCAGTACTTC
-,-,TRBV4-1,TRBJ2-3,CASSQDPDYSDTQYF,TGCGCCAGCAGCCAAGACCCGGACTATTCAGATACGCAGTATTTT
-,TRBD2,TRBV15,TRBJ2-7,CATSRDPPAGYEQYF,TGTGCCACCAGCAGAGATCCCCCAGCGGGATACGAGCAGTACTTC
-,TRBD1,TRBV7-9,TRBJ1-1,CASSLDLRTGNTEAFF,TGTGCCAGCAGCTTAGATCTGAGGACAGGGAACACTGAAGCTTTCTTT
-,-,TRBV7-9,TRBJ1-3,CASSPNDHTIYF,TGTGCCAGCAGCCCTAACGATCACACCATATATTTT
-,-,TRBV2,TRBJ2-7,CASSDEGLYSYEQYF,TGTGCCAGCAGTGACGAAGGACTATACTCCTACGAGCAGTACTTC
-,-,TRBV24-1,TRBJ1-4,CATSDGGEKLFF,TGTGCCACCAGTGACGGAGGTGAAAAACTGTTTTTT
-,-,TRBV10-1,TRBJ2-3,CASSSQGRTDTQYF,TGCGCCAGCAGCTCACAGGGCCGAACAGATACGCAGTATTTT
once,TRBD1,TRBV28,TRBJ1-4,CASSFRQGAGEKLFF,TGTGCCAGCAGTTTTCGACAGGGGGCTGGTGAAAAACTGTTTTTT
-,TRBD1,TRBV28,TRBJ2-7,CASSPRGQGGNEQYF,TGTGCCAGCAGCCCCAGGGGACAGGGGGGAAACGAGCAGTACTTC
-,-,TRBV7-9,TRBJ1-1,CASSSFEDTEAFF,TGTGCCAGCAGCTCGTTCGAGGACACTGAAGCTTTCTTT
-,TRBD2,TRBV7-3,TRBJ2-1,CASSAGGRNEQFF,TGTGCCAGCAGCGCGGGGGGAAGGAATGAGCAGTTCTTC
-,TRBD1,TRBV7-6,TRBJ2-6,CASSLVAGGSGANVLTF,TGTGCCAGCAGCTTAGTGGCAGGGGGCTCTGGGGCCAACGTCCTGACTTTC
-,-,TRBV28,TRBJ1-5,CALHRSRGPHQPQHF,TGTGCCTTACACCGTAGCAGGGGTCCCCATCAGCCCCAGCATTTT
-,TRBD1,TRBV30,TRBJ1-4,CAWRATGGNEKLFF,TGTGCCTGGAGAGCTACAGGGGGGAATGAAAAACTGTTTTTT
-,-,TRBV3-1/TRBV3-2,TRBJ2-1,CASSHSGGNEQFF,TGTGCCAGCAGCCACAGCGGCGGCAATGAGCAGTTCTTC
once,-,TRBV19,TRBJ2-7,CASSRTDSYEQYF,TGTGCCAGTAGCAGGACAGACTCCTACGAGCAGTACTTC
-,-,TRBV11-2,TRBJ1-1,CASSFIRGNTEAFF,TGTGCCAGCAGCTTTATCAGAGGGAACACTGAAGCTTTCTTT
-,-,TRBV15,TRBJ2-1,CATSRDRGSYNEQFF,TGTGCCACCAGCAGGGATCGGGGCTCCTACAATGAGCAGTTCTTC
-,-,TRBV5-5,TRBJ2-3,CASSPDLSFAGDTQYF,TGTGCCAGCAGCCCGGACTTATCTTTCGCCGGGGATACGCAGTATTTT
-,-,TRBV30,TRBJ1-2,CAWSVGGVGYTF,TGTGCCTGGAGTGTCGGGGGGGTAGGCTACACCTTC
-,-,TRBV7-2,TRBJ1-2,CASSSRDNKNYGYTF,TGTGCCAGCAGCTCCCGGGACAACAAAAACTATGGCTACACCTTC
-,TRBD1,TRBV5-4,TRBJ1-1,CASSLEGAGTEAFF,TGTGCCAGCAGCTTGGAGGGGGCGGGAACTGAAGCTTTCTTT
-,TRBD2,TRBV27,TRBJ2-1,CASSYGTSGNEQFF,TGTGCCAGCAGTTACGGGACTAGCGGCAATGAGCAGTTCTTC
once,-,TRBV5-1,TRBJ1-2,CASSSMTGYGYTF,TGCGCCAGCAGCTCCATGACAGGCTATGGCTACACCTTC